This T cell receptor (beta chain) stems from a study of T cells after yellow fever vaccination. Study-level findings and limits: Peaking faster, on day 5 versus 15, the secondary response was nonetheless weaker.

For this clonotype: Its target is unknown.

TCRdb independently ran MiXCR on the 5' RACE reads; one entry per CDR3 protein. Of about 630,000 distinct CDR3 sequences in the sample, around 12% are singletons; the top ten hold 15%. The CDR3 consists of 14 residues. With 10 bases clipped from V and 10 bases from J, the junction kept 6 bases outside the gene matches. Germline-derived CDR1 and CDR2 are ENHRY and SYGVKD. The sequence was collected from a man between 25 and 39 years old who received the YFV17D yellow fever vaccine. This chain joins TRBV10-3 and TRBJ2-2; TRBD2 aligns across 16 bases. The sample in question was PBMCs, obtained on the day of the yellow fever booster vaccination. The CDR3 region is CATGTSGRAVELFF. The DNA of the CDR3 is TGTGCCACCGGGACTAGCGGGAGGGCCGTGGAGCTGTTTTTT.